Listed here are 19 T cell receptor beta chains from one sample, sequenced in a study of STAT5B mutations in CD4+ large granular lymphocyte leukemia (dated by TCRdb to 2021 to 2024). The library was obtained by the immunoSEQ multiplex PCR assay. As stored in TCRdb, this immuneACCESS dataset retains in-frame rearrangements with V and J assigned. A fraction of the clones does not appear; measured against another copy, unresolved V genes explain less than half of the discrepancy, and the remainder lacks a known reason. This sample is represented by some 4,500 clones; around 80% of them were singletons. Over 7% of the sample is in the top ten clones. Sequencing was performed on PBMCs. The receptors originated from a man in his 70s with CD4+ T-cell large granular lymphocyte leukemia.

This chain's CDR3 is CASSPRRETQYF. CDR3 DNA: TGTGCCAGCAGCCCACGGAGGGAGACCCAGTACTTC. This chain connects TRBV21-1 to TRBJ2-5; the D call of TRBD2 is as the table states it, not checked on the DNA. TRBV21-1 corresponds to a pseudogene. This CDR3 region has 12 residues.

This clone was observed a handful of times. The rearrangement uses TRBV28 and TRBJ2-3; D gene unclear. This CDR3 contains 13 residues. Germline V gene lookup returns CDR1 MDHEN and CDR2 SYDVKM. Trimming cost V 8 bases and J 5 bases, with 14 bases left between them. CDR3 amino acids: CASLRRSQDTQYF. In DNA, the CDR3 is TGTGCCAGCCTCCGCCGGAGTCAAGATACGCAGTATTTT.

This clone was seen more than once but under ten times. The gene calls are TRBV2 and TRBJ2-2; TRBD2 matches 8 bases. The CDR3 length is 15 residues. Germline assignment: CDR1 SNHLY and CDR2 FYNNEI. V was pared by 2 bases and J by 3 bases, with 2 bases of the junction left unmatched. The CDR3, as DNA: TGTGCCAGCAGTGAATCGACTAGCGACACCGGGGAGCTGTTTTTT. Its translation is CASSESTSDTGELFF. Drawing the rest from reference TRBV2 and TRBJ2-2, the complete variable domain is EPEVTQTPSHQVTQMGQEVILRCVPISNHLYFYWYRQILGQKVEFLVSFYNNEISEKSEIFDDQFSVERPDGSNFTLKIRSTKLEDSAMYFCASSESTSDTGELFFGEGSRLTVL.

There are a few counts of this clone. The CDR3, as DNA: TGTGCCAGCAGCCCGGGACAGGGGAACCAGCCCCAGCATTTT. Translation gives CASSPGQGNQPQHF. The gene calls are TRBV7-8 and TRBJ1-5; TRBD1 matches 10 bases. Looked up from germline, CDR1 is SGHVS and CDR2 is FQNEAQ. CDR3 length: 14 amino acids. Trimming removed 5 bases from V and 7 bases from J; junction bases left unmatched: 5.

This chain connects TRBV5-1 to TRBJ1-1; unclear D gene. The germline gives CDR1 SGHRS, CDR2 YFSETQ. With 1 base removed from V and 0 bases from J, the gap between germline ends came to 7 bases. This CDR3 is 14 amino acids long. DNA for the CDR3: TGCGCCAGCAGCTTGATTGCAGTGAACACTGAAGCTTTCTTT. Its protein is CASSLIAVNTEAFF.

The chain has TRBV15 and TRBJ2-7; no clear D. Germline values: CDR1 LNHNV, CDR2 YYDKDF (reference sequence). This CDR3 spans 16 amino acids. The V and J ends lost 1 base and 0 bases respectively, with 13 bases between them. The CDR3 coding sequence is TGTGCCACCAGCAGAGTCCCCCTCGGCAACTCCTACGAGCAGTACTTC. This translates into CATSRVPLGNSYEQYF.

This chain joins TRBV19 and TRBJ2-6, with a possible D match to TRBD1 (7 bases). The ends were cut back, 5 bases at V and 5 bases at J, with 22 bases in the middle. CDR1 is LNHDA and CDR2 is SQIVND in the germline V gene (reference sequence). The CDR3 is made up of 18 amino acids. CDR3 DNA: TGTGCCAGTAGTGAGGCGGGGACAGCCCTCTTAAGGGCCAACGTCCTGACTTTC. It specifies CASSEAGTALLRANVLTF.

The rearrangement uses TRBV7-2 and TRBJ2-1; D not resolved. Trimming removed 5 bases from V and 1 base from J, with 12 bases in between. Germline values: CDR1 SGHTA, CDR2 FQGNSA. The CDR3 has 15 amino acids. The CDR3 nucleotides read TGTGCCAGCAGCCTCCTGGTAGCATCCTACAATGAGCAGTTCTTC. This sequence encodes CASSLLVASYNEQFF.

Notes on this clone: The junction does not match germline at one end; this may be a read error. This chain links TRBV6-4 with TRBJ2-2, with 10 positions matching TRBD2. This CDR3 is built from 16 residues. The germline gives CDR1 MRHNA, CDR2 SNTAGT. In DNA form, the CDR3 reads TGTGCCAGCAGCGACTCTAGCGGGAGAGGCGCCGGGGAGCTGTTTTTT. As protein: CASSDSSGRGAGELFF.

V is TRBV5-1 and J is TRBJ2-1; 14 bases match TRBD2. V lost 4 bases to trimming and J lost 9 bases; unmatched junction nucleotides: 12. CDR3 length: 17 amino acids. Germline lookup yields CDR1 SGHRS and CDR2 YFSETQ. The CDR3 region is CASSGAGTSGSFSEQFF. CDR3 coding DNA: TGCGCCAGCAGCGGGGCCGGGACTAGCGGGAGTTTCAGTGAGCAGTTCTTC. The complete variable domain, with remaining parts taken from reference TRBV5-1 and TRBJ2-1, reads KAGVTQTPRYLIKTRGQQVTLSCSPISGHRSVSWYQQTPGQGLQFLFEYFSETQRNKGNFPGRFSGRQFSNSRSEMNVSTLELGDSALYLCASSGAGTSGSFSEQFFGPGTRLTVL.

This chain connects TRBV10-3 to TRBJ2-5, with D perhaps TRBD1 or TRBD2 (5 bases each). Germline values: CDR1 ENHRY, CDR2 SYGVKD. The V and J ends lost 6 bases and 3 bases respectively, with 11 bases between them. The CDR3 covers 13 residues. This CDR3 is CAIRRQGEETQYF. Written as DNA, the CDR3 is TGTGCCATCAGGCGGCAGGGAGAAGAGACCCAGTACTTC.

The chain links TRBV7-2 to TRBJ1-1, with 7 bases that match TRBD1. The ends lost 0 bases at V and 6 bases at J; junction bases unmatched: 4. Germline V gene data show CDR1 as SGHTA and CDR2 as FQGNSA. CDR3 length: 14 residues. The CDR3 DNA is TGTGCCAGCAGCTTAGCGAGACAGGGACCTGAAGCTTTCTTT. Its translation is CASSLARQGPEAFF.

The CDR3 nucleotides read TGTGCCAGTAGTGTGAACAGGGGCACGGAGAATTCACCCCTCCACTTT. Translating gives CASSVNRGTENSPLHF. This chain connects TRBV19 to TRBJ1-6; 7 positions agree with TRBD1. V lost 5 bases and J lost 7; bases outside the gene matches: 11. The length of the CDR3 is 16 residues. Germline values: CDR1 LNHDA, CDR2 SQIVND (reference sequence). Complete variable domain (other parts from reference TRBV19 and TRBJ1-6): DGGITQSPKYLFRKEGQNVTLSCEQNLNHDAMYWYRQDPGQGLRLIYYSQIVNDFQKGDIAEGYSVSREKKESFPLTVTSAQKNPTAFYLCASSVNRGTENSPLHFGNGTRLTVT.

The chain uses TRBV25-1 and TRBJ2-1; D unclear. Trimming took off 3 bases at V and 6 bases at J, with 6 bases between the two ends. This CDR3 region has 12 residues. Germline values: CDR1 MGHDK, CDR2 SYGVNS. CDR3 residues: CASSEYLNEQFF. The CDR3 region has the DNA TGTGCCAGCAGTGAGTACCTCAATGAGCAGTTCTTC.

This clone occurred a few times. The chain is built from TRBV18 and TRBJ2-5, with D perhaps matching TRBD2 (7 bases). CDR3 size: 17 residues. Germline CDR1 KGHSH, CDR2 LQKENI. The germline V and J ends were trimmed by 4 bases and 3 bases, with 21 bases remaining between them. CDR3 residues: CASSRKWGGGLEETQYF. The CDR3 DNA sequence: TGTGCCAGCTCACGAAAATGGGGGGGCGGACTAGAAGAGACCCAGTACTTC.

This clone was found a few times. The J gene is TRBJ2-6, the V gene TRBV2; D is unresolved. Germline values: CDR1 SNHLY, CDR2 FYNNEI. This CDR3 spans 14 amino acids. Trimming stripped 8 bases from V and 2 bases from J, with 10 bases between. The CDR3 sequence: CASESGTGANVLTF. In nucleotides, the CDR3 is TGTGCCAGCGAGAGTGGGACTGGGGCCAACGTCCTGACTTTC.

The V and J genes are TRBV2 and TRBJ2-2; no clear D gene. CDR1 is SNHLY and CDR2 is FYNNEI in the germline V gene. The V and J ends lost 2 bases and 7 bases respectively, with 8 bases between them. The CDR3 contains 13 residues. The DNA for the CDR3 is TGTGCCAGCAGTGAAATGACGATCGGGGAGCTGTTTTTT. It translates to CASSEMTIGELFF.

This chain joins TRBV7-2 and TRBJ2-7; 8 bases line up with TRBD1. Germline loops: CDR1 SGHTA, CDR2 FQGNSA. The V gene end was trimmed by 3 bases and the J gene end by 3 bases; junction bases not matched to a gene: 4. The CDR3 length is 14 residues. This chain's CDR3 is CASSFDRGDYEQYF. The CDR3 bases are TGTGCCAGCAGCTTTGACAGGGGAGACTACGAGCAGTACTTC.

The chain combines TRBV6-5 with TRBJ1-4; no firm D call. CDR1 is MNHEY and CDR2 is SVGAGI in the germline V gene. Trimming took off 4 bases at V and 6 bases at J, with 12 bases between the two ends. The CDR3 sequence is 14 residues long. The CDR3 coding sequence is TGTGCCAGCAGTTTAATCGCAACGGATGAAAAACTGTTTTTT. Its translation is CASSLIATDEKLFF.